This record looks at one TCR beta chain sequence and its context. This specimen comes from a study of cytomegalovirus exposure and HLA in healthy donors. Study-wide context: In terms of ancestry, the Caucasian-associated cluster contained around four fifths of the approximately 380 genotyped donors.

The PCR contained 60 Vbeta and 13 Jbeta primers. Produced via immunoSEQ multiplex PCR; TCRdb's table is partial and in-frame only. The sample has about 67,000 clones; roughly 75% are singletons. This receptor was taken from a woman in her twenties or thirties in good health and CMV-seronegative. Material for sequencing was PBMCs.

This CDR3 is CAWSVTGSSNTQYF. The DNA of the CDR3 is TGTGCCTGGAGCGTAACAGGGTCCTCGAATACGCAGTATTTT. The V call is TRBV30, the J call TRBJ2-3, with D tentatively TRBD1 (6 bases). Germline V gives CDR1 GTSNPN, CDR2 SVGIG (reference sequence). This CDR3 is 14 amino acids long. V was shortened by 3 bases and J by 7 bases, with 17 bases between the two germline ends.